This T cell receptor beta chain was recovered during a study of blood T cell repertoires in COVID-19. The overall study: Samples came from the United States, Italy and Spain, spanning acute and convalescent COVID-19.

This study enrolled people aged roughly 18 to 89 from around 25 US geographic areas. Each participant's cohort was designated according to participant-reported clinical history. Either two negative PCRs, clearance, or symptom resolution qualified Cohort 3 donors as recovered. This clone appeared once. TCRdb's copy holds only in-frame clones and misses some; the assay was immunoSEQ multiplex PCR. Here the sample spans about 380,000 clones, 85% to 90% being singletons. In germline, CDR1 is LGHDT, CDR2 YNNKEL (reference sequence). This CDR3 has 13 amino acids. Trimming took 3 bases from V and 6 from J; bases not matched to a gene: 4.

This TCR was sampled from a woman aged 18-35 years who had recovered from COVID-19. Source material: PBMCs or T cells enriched from blood (not recorded which). The chain couples TRBV3-1 (or the pseudogene TRBV3-2) to TRBJ1-1; 7 bases map to TRBD1. CDR3 DNA sequence: TGTGCCAGCAGCCACCTGGGACAGCCTGAAGCTTTCTTT. Translating it yields CASSHLGQPEAFF.